This TCR beta chain appears in the sequencing data of a study of blood T cells in healthy people across ages. General study results and limits: A strong correlation between TCR beta diversity and naive T cell percentage was seen.

Turning to this clonotype: No antigen is known for it.

The CDR3 consists of 15 residues. CDR1 and CDR2 from the germline V gene are MNHEY and SVGAGI. Between the trimmed V and J ends, which lost 0 bases and 6 bases, there was a span of 14 bases. Next came a second PCR, run for about 7 to 12 cycles, which used a sample-barcoded 5' primer along with a J-beta primer mix. The authors tagged each cDNA molecule using a template-switch adaptor with 12 random nucleotides. Sequencing recovered at least 2.5 million CDR3-containing paired-end reads from each sample. TCRdb processed the 5' RACE reads anew with MiXCR; each CDR3 protein has one entry. The data contain about 1.5 million distinct CDR3 sequences, around two fifths of them singletons.

This receptor was identified in a young woman in good health. Sequencing was performed on blood. The V and J genes are TRBV6-5 and TRBJ2-5; unclear D gene. This CDR3 reads CASSYSGHGLKTQYF. The CDR3 nucleotides are TGTGCCAGCAGTTACTCTGGCCACGGCCTAAAGACCCAGTACTTC.